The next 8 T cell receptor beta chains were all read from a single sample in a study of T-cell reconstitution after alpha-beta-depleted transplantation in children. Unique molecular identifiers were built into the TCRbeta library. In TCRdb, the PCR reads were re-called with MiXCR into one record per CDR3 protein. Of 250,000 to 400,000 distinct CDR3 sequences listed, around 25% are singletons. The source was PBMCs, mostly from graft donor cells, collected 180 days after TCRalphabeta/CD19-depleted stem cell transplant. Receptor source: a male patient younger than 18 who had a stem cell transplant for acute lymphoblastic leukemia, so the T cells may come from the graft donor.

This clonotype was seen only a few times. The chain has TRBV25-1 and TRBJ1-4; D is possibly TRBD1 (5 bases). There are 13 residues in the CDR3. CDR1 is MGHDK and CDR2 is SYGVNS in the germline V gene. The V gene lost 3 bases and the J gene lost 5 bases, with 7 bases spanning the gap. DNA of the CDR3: TGTGCCAGCAGTGACAGGGCCAATGAAAAACTGTTTTTT. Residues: CASSDRANEKLFF.

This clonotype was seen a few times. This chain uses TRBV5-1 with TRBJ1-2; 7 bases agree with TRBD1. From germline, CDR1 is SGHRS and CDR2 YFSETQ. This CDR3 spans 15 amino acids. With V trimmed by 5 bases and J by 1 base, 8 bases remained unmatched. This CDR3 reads CASSFDRADNYGYTF. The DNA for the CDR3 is TGCGCCAGCAGTTTCGACAGGGCGGATAACTATGGCTACACCTTC.

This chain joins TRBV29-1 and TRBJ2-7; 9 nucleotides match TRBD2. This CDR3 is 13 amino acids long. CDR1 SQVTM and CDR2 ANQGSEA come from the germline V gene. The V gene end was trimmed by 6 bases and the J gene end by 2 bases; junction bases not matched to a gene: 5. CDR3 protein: CSVSGRPAYEQYF. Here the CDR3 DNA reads TGCAGCGTAAGCGGGAGGCCGGCCTACGAGCAGTACTTC.

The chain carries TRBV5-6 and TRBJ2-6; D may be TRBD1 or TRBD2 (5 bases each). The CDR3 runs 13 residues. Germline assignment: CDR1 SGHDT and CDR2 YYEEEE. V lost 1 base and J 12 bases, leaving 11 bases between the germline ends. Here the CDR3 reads CASSLFTGLVLTF. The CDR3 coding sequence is TGTGCCAGCAGCTTGTTTACAGGACTCGTCCTGACTTTC.

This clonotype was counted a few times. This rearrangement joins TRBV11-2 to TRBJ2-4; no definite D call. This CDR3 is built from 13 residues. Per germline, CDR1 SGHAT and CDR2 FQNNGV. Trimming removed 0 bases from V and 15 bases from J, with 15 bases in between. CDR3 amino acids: CASSLEWARRRYF. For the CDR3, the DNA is TGTGCCAGCAGCTTAGAGTGGGCTAGAAGGCGGTACTTC.

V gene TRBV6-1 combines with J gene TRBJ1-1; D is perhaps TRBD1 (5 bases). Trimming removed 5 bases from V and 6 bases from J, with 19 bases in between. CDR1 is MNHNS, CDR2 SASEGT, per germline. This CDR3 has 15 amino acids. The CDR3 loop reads CASSQYEDSHPEAFF. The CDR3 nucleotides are TGTGCCAGCAGTCAATATGAAGACAGTCACCCTGAAGCTTTCTTT.

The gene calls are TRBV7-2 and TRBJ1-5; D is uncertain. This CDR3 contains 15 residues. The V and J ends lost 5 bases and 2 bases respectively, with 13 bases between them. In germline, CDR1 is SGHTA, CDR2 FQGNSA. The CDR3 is CASSPRLVGNQPQHF. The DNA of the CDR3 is TGTGCCAGCAGCCCCAGACTAGTCGGCAATCAGCCCCAGCATTTT.

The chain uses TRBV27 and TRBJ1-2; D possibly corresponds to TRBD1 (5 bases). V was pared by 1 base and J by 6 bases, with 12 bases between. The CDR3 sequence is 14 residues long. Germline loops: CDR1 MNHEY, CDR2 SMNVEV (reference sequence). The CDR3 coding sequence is TGTGCCAGCAGTTTATTAGGCAGGGAAGATGGCTACACCTTC. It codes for CASSLLGREDGYTF.